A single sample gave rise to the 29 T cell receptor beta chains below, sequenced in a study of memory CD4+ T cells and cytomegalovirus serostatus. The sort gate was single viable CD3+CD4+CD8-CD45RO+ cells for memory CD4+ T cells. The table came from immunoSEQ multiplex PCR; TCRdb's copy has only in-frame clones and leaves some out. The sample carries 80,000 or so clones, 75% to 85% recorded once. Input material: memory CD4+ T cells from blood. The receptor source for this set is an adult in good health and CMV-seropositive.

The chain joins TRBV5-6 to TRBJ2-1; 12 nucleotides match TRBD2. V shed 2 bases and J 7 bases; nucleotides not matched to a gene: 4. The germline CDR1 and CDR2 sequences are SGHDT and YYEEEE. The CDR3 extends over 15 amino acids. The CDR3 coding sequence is TGTGCCAGCAGCTTATGGACTAGCGGGGTTAATGAGCAGTTCTTC. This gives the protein CASSLWTSGVNEQFF.

The CDR3 loop is CASSSSNNRESGYTF. The CDR3 bases are TGTGCCAGCAGCTCCAGTAATAACAGGGAATCAGGCTACACCTTC. The chain employs TRBV5-4 and TRBJ1-2, with D possibly being TRBD1 (6 bases). Per germline, CDR1 SGHNT and CDR2 YYREEE (reference sequence). The germline V and J ends were trimmed by 3 bases and 8 bases, with 20 bases remaining between them. This CDR3 region has 15 residues.

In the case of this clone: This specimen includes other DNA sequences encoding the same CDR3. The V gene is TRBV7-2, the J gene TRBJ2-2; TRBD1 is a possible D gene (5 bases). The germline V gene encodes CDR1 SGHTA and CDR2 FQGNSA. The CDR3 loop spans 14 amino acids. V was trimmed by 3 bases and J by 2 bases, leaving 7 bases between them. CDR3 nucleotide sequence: TGTGCCAGCAGCTTGGGGCTTAACACCGGGGAGCTGTTTTTT. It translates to CASSLGLNTGELFF.

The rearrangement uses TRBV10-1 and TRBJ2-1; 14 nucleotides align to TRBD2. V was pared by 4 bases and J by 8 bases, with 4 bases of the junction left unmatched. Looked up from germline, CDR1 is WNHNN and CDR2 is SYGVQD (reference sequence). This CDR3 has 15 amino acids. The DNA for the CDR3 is TGCGCCAGCAGTGGACTAGCGGGAGGGAGGGATGAGCAGTTCTTC. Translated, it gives CASSGLAGGRDEQFF.

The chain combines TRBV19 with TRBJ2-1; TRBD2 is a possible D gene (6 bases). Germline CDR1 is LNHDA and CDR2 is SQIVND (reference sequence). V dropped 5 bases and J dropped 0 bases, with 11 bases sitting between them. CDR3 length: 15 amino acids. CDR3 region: CASSVLALSYNEQFF. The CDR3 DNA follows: TGTGCCAGTAGTGTCCTAGCGCTCTCCTACAATGAGCAGTTCTTC.

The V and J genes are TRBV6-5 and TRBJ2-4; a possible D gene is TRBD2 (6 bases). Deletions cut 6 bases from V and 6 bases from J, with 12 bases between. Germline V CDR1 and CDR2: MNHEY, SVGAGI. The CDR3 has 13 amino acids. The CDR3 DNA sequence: TGTGCCAGCAGGACCCGGGACTCAAACATTCAGTACTTC. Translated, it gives CASRTRDSNIQYF.

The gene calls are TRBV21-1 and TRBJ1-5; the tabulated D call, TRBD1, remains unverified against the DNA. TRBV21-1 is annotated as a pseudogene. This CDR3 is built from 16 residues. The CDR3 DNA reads TGTGCCAGCAGCAAAGCTACGCAGGGTGGGTTTCAGCCCCAGCATTTT. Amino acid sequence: CASSKATQGGFQPQHF.

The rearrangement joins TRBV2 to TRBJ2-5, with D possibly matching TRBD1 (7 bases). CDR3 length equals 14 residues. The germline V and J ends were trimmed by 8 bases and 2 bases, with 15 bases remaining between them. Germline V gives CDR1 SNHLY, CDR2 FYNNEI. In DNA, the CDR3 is TGTGCCAGCCAGGGGGGCAGGTGGCAAGAGACCCAGTACTTC. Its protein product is CASQGGRWQETQYF.

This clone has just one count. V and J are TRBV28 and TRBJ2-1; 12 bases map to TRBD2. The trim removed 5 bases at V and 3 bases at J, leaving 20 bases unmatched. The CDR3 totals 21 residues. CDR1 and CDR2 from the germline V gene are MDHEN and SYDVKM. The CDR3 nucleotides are TGTGCCAGCAGTCCCACCCAAGGTATGACTAGCGGGAGTCTACTCTACAATGAGCAGTTCTTC. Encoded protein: CASSPTQGMTSGSLLYNEQFF.

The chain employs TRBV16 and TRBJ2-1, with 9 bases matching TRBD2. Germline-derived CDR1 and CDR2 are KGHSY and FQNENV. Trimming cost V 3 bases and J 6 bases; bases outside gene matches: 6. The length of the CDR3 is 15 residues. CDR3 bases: TGTGCCAGCAGCCACCAGGCGGGAGGGGGCAATGAGCAGTTCTTC. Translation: CASSHQAGGGNEQFF.

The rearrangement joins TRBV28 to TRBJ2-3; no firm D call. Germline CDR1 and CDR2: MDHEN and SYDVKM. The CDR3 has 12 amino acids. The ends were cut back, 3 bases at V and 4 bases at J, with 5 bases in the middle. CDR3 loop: CASSLQPDTQYF. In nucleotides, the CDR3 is TGTGCCAGCAGTTTGCAGCCAGATACGCAGTATTTT.

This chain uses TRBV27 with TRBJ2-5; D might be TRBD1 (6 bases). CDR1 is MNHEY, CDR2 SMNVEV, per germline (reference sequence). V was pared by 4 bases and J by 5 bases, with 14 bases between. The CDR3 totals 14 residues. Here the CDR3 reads CASSSNRVGETQYF. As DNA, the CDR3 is TGTGCCAGCAGTTCCAACAGGGTCGGGGAGACCCAGTACTTC.

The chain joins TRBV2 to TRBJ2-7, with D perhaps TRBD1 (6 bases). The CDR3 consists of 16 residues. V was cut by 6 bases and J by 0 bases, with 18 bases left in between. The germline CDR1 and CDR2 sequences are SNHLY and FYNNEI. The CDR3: CASSLRPRGSSYEQYF. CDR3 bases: TGTGCCAGCAGCCTCCGACCCAGGGGAAGCTCCTACGAGCAGTACTTC.

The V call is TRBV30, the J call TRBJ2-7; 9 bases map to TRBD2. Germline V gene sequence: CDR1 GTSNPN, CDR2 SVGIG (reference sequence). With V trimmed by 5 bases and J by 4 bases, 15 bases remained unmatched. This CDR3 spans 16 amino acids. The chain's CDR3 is CAWSPPGLAGRYEQYF. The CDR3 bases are TGTGCCTGGTCCCCTCCGGGACTAGCAGGGAGATACGAGCAGTACTTC.

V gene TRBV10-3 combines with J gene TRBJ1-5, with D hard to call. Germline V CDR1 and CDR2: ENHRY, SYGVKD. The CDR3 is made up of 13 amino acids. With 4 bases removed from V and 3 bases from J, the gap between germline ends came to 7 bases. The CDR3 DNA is TGTGCCATCAGTGGGCAGCCCAATCAGCCCCAGCATTTT. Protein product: CAISGQPNQPQHF.

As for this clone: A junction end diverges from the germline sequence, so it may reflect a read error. CDR3 DNA sequence: TGTGCCATCAGTGAAGCAAATCAGCCCCAGCATTTT. This translates into CAISEANQPQHF. This sequence joins TRBV6-5 and TRBJ1-5, with D hard to call. Germline CDR1 and CDR2: MNHEY and SVGAGI. This CDR3 region has 12 residues.

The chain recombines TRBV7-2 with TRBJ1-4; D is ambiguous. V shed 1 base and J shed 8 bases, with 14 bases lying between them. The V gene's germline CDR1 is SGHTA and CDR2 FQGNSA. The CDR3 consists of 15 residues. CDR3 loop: CASSLDPWREEKLFF. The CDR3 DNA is TGTGCCAGCAGCTTAGACCCTTGGAGGGAAGAAAAACTGTTTTTT.

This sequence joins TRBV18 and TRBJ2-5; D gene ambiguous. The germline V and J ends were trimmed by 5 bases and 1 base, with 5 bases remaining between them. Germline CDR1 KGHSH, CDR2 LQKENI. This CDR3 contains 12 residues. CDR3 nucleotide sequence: TGTGCCAGCTCAGTTACCCAAGAGACCCAGTACTTC. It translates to CASSVTQETQYF.

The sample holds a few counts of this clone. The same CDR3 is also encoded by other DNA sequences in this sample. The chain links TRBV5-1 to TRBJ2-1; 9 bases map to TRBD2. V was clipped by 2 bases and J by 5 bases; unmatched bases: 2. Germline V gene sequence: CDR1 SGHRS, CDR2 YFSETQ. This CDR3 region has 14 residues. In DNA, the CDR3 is TGCGCCAGCAGCTTTGCGGGAGGGGACAATGAGCAGTTCTTC. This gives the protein CASSFAGGDNEQFF.

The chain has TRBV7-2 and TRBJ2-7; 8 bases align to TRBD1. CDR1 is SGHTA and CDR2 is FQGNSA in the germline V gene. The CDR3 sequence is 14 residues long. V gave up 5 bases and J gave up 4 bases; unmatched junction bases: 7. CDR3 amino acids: CASSQGQEAYEQYF. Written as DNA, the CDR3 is TGTGCCAGCAGCCAGGGACAGGAGGCTTACGAGCAGTACTTC. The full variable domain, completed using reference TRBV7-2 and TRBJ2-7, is GAGVSQSPSNKVTEKGKDVELRCDPISGHTALYWYRQSLGQGLEFLIYFQGNSAPDKSGLPSDRFSAERTGGSVSTLTIQRTQQEDSAVYLCASSQGQEAYEQYFGPGTRLTVT.

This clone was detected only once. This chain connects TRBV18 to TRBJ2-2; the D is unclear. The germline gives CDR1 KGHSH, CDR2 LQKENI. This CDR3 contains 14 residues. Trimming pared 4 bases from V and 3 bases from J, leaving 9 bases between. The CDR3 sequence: CASSHVYYTGELFF. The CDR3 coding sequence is TGTGCCAGCTCACATGTCTACTACACCGGGGAGCTGTTTTTT.

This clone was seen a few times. The CDR3 bases are TGTGCCAGCAGTGAAACTGGACAGTGGAGGGTGGCCCTCCACTTT. Its translation is CASSETGQWRVALHF. This chain connects TRBV25-1 to TRBJ1-6; D might be TRBD1 (6 bases). The V end lost 2 bases, the J end lost 14 bases, and 19 bases lay between the germline ends. The CDR3 loop spans 15 amino acids. Germline assignment: CDR1 MGHDK and CDR2 SYGVNS. Looking up the rest from reference TRBV25-1 and TRBJ1-6 gives the full variable domain: EADIYQTPRYLVIGTGKKITLECSQTMGHDKMYWYQQDPGMELHLIHYSYGVNSTEKGDLSSESTVSRIRTEHFPLTLESARPSHTSQYLCASSETGQWRVALHFGNGTRLTVT.

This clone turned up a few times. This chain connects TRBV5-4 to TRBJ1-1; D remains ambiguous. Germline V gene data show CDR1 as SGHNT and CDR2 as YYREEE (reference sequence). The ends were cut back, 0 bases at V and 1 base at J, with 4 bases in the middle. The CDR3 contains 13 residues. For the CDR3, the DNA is TGTGCCAGCAGCTTGGGCCGGAACACTGAAGCTTTCTTT. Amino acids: CASSLGRNTEAFF.

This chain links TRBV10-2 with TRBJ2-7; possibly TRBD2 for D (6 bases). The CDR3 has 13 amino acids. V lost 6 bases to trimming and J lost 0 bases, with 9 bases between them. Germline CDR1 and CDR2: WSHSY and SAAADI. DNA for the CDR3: TGCGCCAGCAGACTAGCCGGCTCCTACGAGCAGTACGTC. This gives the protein CASRLAGSYEQYV.

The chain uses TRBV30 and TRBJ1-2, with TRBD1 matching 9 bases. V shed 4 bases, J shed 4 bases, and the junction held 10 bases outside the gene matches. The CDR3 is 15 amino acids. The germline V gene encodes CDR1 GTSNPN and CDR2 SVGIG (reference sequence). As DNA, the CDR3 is TGTGCCTGGACAGTCCCTAAGACAGGGGGCTATGGCTACACCTTC. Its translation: CAWTVPKTGGYGYTF.

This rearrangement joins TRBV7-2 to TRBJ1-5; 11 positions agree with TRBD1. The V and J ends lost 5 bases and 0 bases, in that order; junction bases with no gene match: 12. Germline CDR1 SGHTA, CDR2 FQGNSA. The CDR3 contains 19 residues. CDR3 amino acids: CASSTQGGQGASSNQPQHF. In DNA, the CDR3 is TGTGCCAGCAGCACCCAGGGAGGACAGGGGGCTAGTAGCAATCAGCCCCAGCATTTT.

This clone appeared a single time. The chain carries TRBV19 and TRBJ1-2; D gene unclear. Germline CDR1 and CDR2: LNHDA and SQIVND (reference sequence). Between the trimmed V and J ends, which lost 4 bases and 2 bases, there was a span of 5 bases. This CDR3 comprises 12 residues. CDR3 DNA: TGTGCCAGTAGTAGGCAAAACTATGGCTACACCTTC. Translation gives CASSRQNYGYTF. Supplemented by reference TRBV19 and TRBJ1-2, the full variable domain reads DGGITQSPKYLFRKEGQNVTLSCEQNLNHDAMYWYRQDPGQGLRLIYYSQIVNDFQKGDIAEGYSVSREKKESFPLTVTSAQKNPTAFYLCASSRQNYGYTFGSGTRLTVV.

CDR3 bases: TGTGCCATCAGTGAAAGGGGGGCTATGAACACTGAAGCTTTCTTT. It codes for CAISERGAMNTEAFF. The chain employs TRBV10-3 and TRBJ1-1; possible D gene TRBD1, 6 bases. The germline V and J ends were trimmed by 3 bases and 0 bases, with 11 bases remaining between them. In germline, CDR1 is ENHRY, CDR2 SYGVKD. The CDR3 extends over 15 amino acids.

The CDR3: CASTSAQRDV. The CDR3, as DNA: TGTGCCAGCACTTCGGCCCAGAGGGACGTC. The chain employs TRBV21-1 and TRBJ2-7. TRBV21-1 is a pseudogene. The CDR3 is 10 residues long.